This T cell receptor (beta chain) was found in a study of blood T cells in healthy people across ages. About the research overall: T cells yielded about one barcoded beta molecule per two cells through template switching.

A second PCR of about 6 to 12 cycles used a sample-barcoded 5' primer and a J-beta primer mix. Using its own MiXCR run on the 5' RACE reads, TCRdb lists one record per CDR3 protein. The data contain about 970,000 distinct CDR3 sequences, roughly 51% of them singletons. In regard to this clonotype: The antigen is undetermined.

Whole-study results and caveats: Observed TCR beta diversity per million T cells went down as age went up. This fall followed a roughly linear course with age.

Trimming took 5 bases from V and 0 from J, leaving 8 bases between them. Germline CDR1 is SEHNR and CDR2 is FQNEAQ (reference sequence). This CDR3 is 15 amino acids long. The source is a woman aged 60 to 75 in good health. V and J are TRBV7-9 and TRBJ2-6, with D unclear. Sequenced sample: blood. CDR3: CASSPWASGANVLTF. Written as DNA, the CDR3 is TGTGCCAGCAGCCCGTGGGCCTCTGGGGCCAACGTCCTGACTTTC.